This T cell receptor beta chain was sequenced during a study of blood T cells in healthy people across ages (dated by TCRdb to between 2015 and 2016). With respect to the entire study: In model experiments, roughly one uniquely barcoded TCR beta cDNA molecule per two T cells was captured by template switching. Age-related changes in TCR beta repertoire diversity were measured in the study by deep sequencing normalized with unique cDNA molecular identifiers. The donors were split into four age groups: young (average approximately 16 years), middle-aged (39), aged (62) and long-lived (over 80). To avoid experimental bias, donors of different ages were distributed randomly across sequencing lanes. Using the same blood draw, the study looked at two additional independent replicas of 1 million unique cDNA reads for two donors, one aged 18 to 30 and the other aged 80 or older. Results the study describes overall, beyond this receptor: Because the CMV infection status of the donors was unknown, age-related changes in expanded clonotypes may potentially have been confounded. Since profiling was done on bulk unsorted PBMCs, naive and antigen-experienced compartments could not be conclusively compared. Estimates of total diversity based on one million sequenced T cells were regarded as lower bounds and as underestimates. As age increased, observed TCR beta diversity per million T cells dropped in a roughly linear way, and a significant reduction was already evident by age about 36. The long-lived group showed more naive CD4+ T cells, fewer expanded clones and increased TCR diversity than the aged group, suggesting age selection. A strong correlation was found between observed TCR beta diversity and the percentage of naive T cells measured by flow cytometry.

Comments on this clonotype: The antigen it binds to is not known. No base quality values were provided; no much bigger clone lies one nucleotide off.

The method behind the library was 5' RACE. The data were produced on an Illumina HiSeq 2500. A second PCR of roughly 7 to 11 cycles was performed with a sample-barcoded 5' primer and a J-beta primer mix. A unique molecular identifier was introduced onto each TCR beta cDNA molecule by a template-switch 5' adaptor carrying 12 random nucleotides. Each sample yielded at least 3 million CDR3-containing paired-end reads. First-strand cDNA was synthesized from all RNA with the Mint cDNA synthesis kit, primed by a TRBC-specific oligonucleotide. After uracil-DNA glycosylase treatment, a first 18-cycle PCR used universal primers M1SS and BC2_uni_R on all cDNA. The authors' analysis ran thus. For normalization, 1 million high-quality reads were randomly selected from each sample, with every read carrying a distinct molecular identifier. Instead of being binned into consensus sequences, reads with shared molecular identifiers were discarded. MiTCR, with a Q25 quality threshold and the strictest error-elimination algorithm, was used for CDR3 identification, clonotype clustering and error correction. Lower-bound total TCR beta diversity was estimated with a nonparametric unseen species model using Euler transformation. TCRdb reanalyzed the raw reads on its own, using fastp at Q25 for trimming and MiXCR for clone calling, and kept in-frame beta chains. Each record represents a unique CDR3 protein, reported with the most common genes and DNA among its rows. The V and J calls were determined by TCRdb, not by the authors. This sample has fewer than 2,000,000 distinct CDR3 sequences in its table, and about 31% of those were observed once. The leading ten clones occupy around 11% of the sample.

CDR1 LNHNV and CDR2 YYDKDF are derived from the germline V gene (reference sequence). From its cysteine to its phenylalanine, the CDR3 spans 17 amino acids. The retained sequence is limited to the CDR3, 51 bases, with the frame set at the first base. Donors were roughly 40 systemically healthy Caucasian individuals from Russia aged roughly 6 to 95 years. Each donor gave about 9.8 milliliters of peripheral blood, drawn into EDTA-treated Vacutainer tubes. PBMCs were isolated by Ficoll-Paque density-gradient centrifugation, with at least 6 million obtained per sample. Total RNA was extracted from PBMCs with Trizol reagent, with at least 5.5 micrograms obtained per sample. Naive CD45RAhigh/CD27high T cell percentages were measured by flow cytometry on a PBMC aliquot from every donor.

The chain is made from TRBV15 and TRBJ2-4; the D segment might be TRBD1 or TRBD2, since each matches 6 bases. The end of the DNA aligns better with TRBJ2-7, so the J call may be wrong. What was sequenced was blood. The TCR originated in a woman aged 25 to 39 in good health. CDR3 loop: CATSRDRGTTGFNEQYF. The sequenced DNA is TGTGCCACCAGCAGAGATCGGGGGACGACAGGATTCAACGAGCAGTACTTC.